Given below is one TCR beta chain in context. The target antigen is unknown. These data come from a study of response to subunit inactivated influenza vaccine. General study points: Authors suggested each seasonal flu vaccination may recruit only limited numbers of new T cells.

V lost 0 bases and J lost 6; bases outside the gene matches: 5. CDR1 and CDR2 (germline): LNHNV, YYDKDF (reference sequence). CDR3 length equals 16 residues. In TCRdb, the RT-PCR reads were re-called with MiXCR into one record per CDR3 protein. Here the sample spans around 540,000 distinct CDR3 sequences, about 10% being singletons. The chain is built from TRBV15 and TRBJ2-1; 10 nucleotides agree with TRBD2. This sequence originates from a man aged 45-60 years who received an inactivated influenza vaccine. The source was PBMCs from blood, collected on the day of vaccination. CDR3 loop: CATSRDCASGGNEQFF. The CDR3, as DNA: TGTGCCACCAGCAGAGATTGCGCTAGCGGGGGCAATGAGCAGTTCTTC.